The sequence of this T cell receptor (beta chain) was determined in a study of blood T cell repertoires in COVID-19. About the study: PBMCs, B-cell-depleted T cells, or T cells provided the cDNA or gDNA that made up the material.

Germline-derived CDR1 and CDR2 are SGHNT and YENEEA. This CDR3 has 13 residues. V lost 7 bases to trimming and J lost 9 bases; unmatched junction nucleotides: 6. The protocol was immunoSEQ multiplex PCR, while the TCRdb copy is restricted to in-frame clones and leaves out a portion. The sample consists of around 460,000 clones, around nine tenths of them appearing once. The material sequenced was peripheral blood. The clonotype originates from a man in his late teens or twenties with COVID-19, enrolled during active disease. This sequence joins TRBV11-3 and TRBJ2-1; 10 nucleotides agree with TRBD2. CDR3 bases: TGTGCCAGCACCAAAGCGGGAGGGAGTGAGCAGTTCTTC. This gives the protein CASTKAGGSEQFF. The full variable domain, rest sourced from reference TRBV11-3 and TRBJ2-1, is EAGVVQSPRYKIIEKKQPVAFWCNPISGHNTLYWYLQNLGQGPELLIRYENEEAVDDSQLPKDRFSAERLKGVDSTLKIQPAELGDSAVYLCASTKAGGSEQFFGPGTRLTVL.